This TCR beta chain was sequenced in a study of T-cell reconstitution after alpha-beta-depleted transplantation in children. The CDR3 has 15 amino acids. The germline V gene has CDR1 DFQATT and CDR2 SNEGSKA (reference sequence). J was trimmed by 7 bases and V by 4 bases; bases with no gene match: 9. A TCRbeta library incorporating unique molecular identifiers was prepared. MiXCR, applied by TCRdb to the PCR reads, yields one record per CDR3 protein. The sample lists around 400,000 distinct CDR3 sequences; roughly a tenth were seen once. This receptor was identified in a human donor who donated a stem cell graft to a child with acute myeloid leukemia. Material: PBMCs from the stem cell graft donor, obtained from the stem cell graft. The gene calls are TRBV20-1 and TRBJ1-6, with 8 bases matching TRBD1. CDR3 sequence (DNA): TGCAGTGCTAAGCCCCAGGGGGCATCGAATTCACCCCTCCACTTT. This sequence encodes CSAKPQGASNSPLHF.